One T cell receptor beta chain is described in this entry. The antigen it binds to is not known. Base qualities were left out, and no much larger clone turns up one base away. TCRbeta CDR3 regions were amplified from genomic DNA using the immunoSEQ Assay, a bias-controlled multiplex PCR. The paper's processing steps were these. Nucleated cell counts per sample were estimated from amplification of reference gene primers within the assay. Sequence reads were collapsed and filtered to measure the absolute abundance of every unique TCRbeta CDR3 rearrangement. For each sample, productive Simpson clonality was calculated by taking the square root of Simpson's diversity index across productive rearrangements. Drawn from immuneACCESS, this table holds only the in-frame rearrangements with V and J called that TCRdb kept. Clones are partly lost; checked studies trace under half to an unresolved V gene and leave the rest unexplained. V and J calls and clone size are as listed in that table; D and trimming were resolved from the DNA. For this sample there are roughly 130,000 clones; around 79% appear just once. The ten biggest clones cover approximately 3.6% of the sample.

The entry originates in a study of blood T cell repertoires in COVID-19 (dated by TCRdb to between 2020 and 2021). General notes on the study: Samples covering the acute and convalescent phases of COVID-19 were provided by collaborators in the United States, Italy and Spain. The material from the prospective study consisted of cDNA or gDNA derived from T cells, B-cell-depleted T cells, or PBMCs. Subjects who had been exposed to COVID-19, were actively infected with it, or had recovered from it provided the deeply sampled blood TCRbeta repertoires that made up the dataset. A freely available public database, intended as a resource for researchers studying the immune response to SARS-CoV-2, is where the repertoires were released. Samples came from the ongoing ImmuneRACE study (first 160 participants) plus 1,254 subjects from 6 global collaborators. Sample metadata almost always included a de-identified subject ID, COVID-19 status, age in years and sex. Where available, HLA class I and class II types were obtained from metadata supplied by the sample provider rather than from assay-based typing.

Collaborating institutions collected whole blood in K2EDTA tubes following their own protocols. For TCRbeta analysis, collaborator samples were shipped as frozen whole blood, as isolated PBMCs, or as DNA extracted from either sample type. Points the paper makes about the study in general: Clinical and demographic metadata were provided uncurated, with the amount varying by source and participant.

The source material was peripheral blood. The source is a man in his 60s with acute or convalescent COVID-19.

The CDR3 here reads CASSDLDRDAPYEQYF. The nucleotide sequence is TGTGCCAGCAGTGACCTTGACAGGGACGCGCCCTACGAGCAGTACTTC. The chain was built from TRBV6-4 and TRBJ2-7, with 7 bases in between that match TRBD1. For this chain, trimming is 2 bases at the V end and 2 bases at the J end, and the number of junction bases without a gene match is 9. The cysteine opens and the phenylalanine closes a CDR3 of 16 amino acids. The only DNA kept is the CDR3, 48 bases in frame from the first base. In the germline V gene, CDR1 corresponds to MRHNA and CDR2 to SNTAGT.